These 5 T cell receptor beta chains were sequenced from one sample in a study of liver allograft versus peripheral blood T cells. Across the whole study: Comparative analysis was performed on T cell receptor repertoires from transplanted livers and from recipients' peripheral blood.

A single record per CDR3 protein comes from TCRdb applying MiXCR to the reads. The sample holds over 9,000 distinct CDR3 sequences, about a fifth seen once. The receptor set was obtained from a human patient who had a liver transplant. T cells may partly derive from the graft donor.

By frequency in the sample, this clonotype is medium-sized. This rearrangement joins TRBV5-4 to TRBJ2-1; D uncertain. The CDR3 contains 15 residues. V was cut by 0 bases and J by 0 bases, with 7 bases left in between. The germline V gene encodes CDR1 SGHNT and CDR2 YYREEE (reference sequence). CDR3 DNA: TGTGCCAGCAGCTTGGAGGTTAGCTCCTACAATGAGCAGTTCTTC. Protein: CASSLEVSSYNEQFF.

By share, this clonotype counts as medium-sized. The rearrangement joins TRBV29-1 to TRBJ1-1; 7 bases line up with TRBD1. CDR3 size: 13 residues. V lost 5 bases and J lost 4; bases outside the gene matches: 7. Germline values: CDR1 SQVTM, CDR2 ANQGSEA. CDR3 nucleotide sequence: TGCAGCGTTTACAGGGGACGTAGCACTGAAGCTTTCTTT. It yields the protein CSVYRGRSTEAFF.

This clonotype is labeled medium-sized. The chain's CDR3 is CASSSGNTIYF. CDR3 sequence (DNA): TGTGCCAGCTCCTCTGGAAACACCATATATTTT. The chain has TRBV18 and TRBJ1-3, with no clear D. Germline CDR1 reads KGHSH; CDR2 reads LQKENI. The CDR3 runs 11 residues. V was pared by 6 bases and J by 0 bases, with 0 bases between.

The sample holds many counts of this clonotype. The DNA of the CDR3 is TGTGCCAGCAGTGAAAACGGGGGGGGGACGGTCTCCTACGAGCAGTACTTC. Protein sequence: CASSENGGGTVSYEQYF. This chain connects TRBV6-1 to TRBJ2-7, with TRBD2 matching over 8 bases. The germline V gene has CDR1 MNHNS and CDR2 SASEGT. Trimming at V came to 2 bases and at J to 0 bases, leaving 9 bases not matched to a gene. The CDR3 contains 17 residues.

The V call is TRBV29-1, the J call TRBJ1-1; D is uncertain. CDR1 SQVTM and CDR2 ANQGSEA come from the germline V gene. V gave up 5 bases and J gave up 5 bases, with 9 bases separating them. This CDR3 spans 11 amino acids. Written as DNA, the CDR3 is TGCAGCGTTTCTAGCTGGACTGAAGCTTTCTTT. This encodes CSVSSWTEAFF.